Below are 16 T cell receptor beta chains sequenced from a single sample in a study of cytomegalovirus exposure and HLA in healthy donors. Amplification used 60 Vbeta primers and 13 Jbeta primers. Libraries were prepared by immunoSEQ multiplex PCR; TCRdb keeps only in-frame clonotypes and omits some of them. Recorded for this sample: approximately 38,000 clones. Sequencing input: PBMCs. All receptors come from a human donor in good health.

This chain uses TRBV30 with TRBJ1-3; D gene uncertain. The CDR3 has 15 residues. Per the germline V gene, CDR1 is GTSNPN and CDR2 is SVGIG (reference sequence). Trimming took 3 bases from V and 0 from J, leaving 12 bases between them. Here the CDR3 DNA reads TGTGCCTGGAGCTTGACCGGACTCTCTGGAAACACCATATATTTT. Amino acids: CAWSLTGLSGNTIYF. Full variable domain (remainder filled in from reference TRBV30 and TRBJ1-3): SQTIHQWPATLVQPVGSPLSLECTVEGTSNPNLYWYRQAAGRGLQLLFYSVGIGQISSEVPQNLSASRPQDRQFILSSKKLLLSDSGFYLCAWSLTGLSGNTIYFGEGSWLTVV.

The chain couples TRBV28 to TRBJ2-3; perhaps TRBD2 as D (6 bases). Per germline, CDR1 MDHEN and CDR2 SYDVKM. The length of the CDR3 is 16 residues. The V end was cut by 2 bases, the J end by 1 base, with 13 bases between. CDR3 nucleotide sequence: TGTGCCAGCAGTTTAACGTTTCCGGGGGGCACAGATACGCAGTATTTT. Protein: CASSLTFPGGTDTQYF. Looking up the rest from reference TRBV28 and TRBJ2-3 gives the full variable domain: DVKVTQSSRYLVKRTGEKVFLECVQDMDHENMFWYRQDPGLGLRLIYFSYDVKMKEKGDIPEGYSVSREKKERFSLILESASTNQTSMYLCASSLTFPGGTDTQYFGPGTRLTVL.

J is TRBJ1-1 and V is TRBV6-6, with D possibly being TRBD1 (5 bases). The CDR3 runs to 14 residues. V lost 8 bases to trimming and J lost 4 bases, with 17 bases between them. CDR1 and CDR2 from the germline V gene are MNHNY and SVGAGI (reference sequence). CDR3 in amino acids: CASCAGELATEAFF. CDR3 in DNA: TGTGCCAGCTGTGCGGGGGAACTAGCCACTGAAGCTTTCTTT.

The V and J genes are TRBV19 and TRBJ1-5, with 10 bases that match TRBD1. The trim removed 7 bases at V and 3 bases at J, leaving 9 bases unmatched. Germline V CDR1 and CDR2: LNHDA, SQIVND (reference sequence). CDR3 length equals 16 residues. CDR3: CASTPTGGSFNQPQHF. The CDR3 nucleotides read TGTGCCAGTACCCCGACAGGGGGCAGCTTCAATCAGCCCCAGCATTTT.

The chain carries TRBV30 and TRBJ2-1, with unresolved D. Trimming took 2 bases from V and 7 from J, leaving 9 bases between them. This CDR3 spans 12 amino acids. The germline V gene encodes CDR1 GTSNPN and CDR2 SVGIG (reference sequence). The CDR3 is CAWSMIQNEQFF. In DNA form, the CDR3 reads TGTGCCTGGAGTATGATACAGAATGAGCAGTTCTTC.

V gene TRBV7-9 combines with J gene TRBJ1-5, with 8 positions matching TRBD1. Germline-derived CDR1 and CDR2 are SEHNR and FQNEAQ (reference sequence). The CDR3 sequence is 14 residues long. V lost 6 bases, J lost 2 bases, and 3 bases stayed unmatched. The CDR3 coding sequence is TGTGCCAGCAGTTCGGGACAGGGCAATCAGCCCCAGCATTTT. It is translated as CASSSGQGNQPQHF.

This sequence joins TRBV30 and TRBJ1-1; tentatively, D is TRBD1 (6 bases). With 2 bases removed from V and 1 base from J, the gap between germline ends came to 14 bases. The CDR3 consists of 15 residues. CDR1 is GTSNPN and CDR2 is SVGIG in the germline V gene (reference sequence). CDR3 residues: CAWSPGDIKNTEAFF. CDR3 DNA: TGTGCCTGGAGTCCCGGGGACATTAAGAACACTGAAGCTTTCTTT.

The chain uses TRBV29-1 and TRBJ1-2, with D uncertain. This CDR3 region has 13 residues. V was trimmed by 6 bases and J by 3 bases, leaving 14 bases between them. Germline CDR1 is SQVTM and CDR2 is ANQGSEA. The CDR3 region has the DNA TGCAGCGTCCAGGAGGGCAGCGACTATGGCTACACCTTC. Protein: CSVQEGSDYGYTF. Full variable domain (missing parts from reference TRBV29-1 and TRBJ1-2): SAVISQKPSRDICQRGTSLTIQCQVDSQVTMMFWYRQQPGQSLTLIATANQGSEATYESGFVIDKFPISRPNLTFSTLTVSNMSPEDSSIYLCSVQEGSDYGYTFGSGTRLTVV.

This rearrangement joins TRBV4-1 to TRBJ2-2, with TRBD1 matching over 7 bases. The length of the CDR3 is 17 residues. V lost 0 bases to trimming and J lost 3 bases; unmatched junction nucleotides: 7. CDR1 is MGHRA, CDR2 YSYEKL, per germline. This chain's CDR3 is CASSQDTGDRYTGELFF. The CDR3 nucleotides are TGCGCCAGCAGCCAAGATACAGGGGACAGATACACCGGGGAGCTGTTTTTT.

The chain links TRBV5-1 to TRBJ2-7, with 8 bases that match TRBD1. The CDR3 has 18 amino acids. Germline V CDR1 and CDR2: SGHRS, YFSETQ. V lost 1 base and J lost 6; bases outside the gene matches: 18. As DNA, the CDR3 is TGCGCCAGCAGCTTGAGCCCCGGACAGGGCGCCTTCTCGGGCGAGCAGTACTTC. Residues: CASSLSPGQGAFSGEQYF.

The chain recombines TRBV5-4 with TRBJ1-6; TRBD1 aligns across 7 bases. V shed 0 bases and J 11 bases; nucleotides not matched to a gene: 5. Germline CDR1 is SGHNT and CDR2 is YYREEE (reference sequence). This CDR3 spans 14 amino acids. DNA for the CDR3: TGTGCCAGCAGCTTGGACAGGGGTTTGCCACCCCTCCACTTT. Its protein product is CASSLDRGLPPLHF.

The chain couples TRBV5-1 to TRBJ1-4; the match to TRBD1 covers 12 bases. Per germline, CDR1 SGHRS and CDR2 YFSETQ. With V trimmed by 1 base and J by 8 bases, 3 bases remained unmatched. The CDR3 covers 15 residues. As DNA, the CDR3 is TGCGCCAGCAGCTTGACCGGGACAGGGGGCGAAAAACTGTTTTTT. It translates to CASSLTGTGGEKLFF.

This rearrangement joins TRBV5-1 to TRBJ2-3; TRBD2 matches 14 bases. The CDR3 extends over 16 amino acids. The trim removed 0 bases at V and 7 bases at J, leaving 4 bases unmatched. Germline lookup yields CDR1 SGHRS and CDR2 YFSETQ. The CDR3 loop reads CASSLGTSGGRNTQYF. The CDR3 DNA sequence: TGCGCCAGCAGCTTGGGGACTAGCGGGGGGCGAAATACGCAGTATTTT.

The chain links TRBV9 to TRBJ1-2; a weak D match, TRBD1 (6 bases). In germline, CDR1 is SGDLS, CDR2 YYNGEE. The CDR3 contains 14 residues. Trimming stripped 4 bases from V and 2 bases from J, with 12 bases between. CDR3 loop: CASSLQQGNYGYTF. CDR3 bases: TGTGCCAGCAGCCTCCAACAGGGCAACTATGGCTACACCTTC.

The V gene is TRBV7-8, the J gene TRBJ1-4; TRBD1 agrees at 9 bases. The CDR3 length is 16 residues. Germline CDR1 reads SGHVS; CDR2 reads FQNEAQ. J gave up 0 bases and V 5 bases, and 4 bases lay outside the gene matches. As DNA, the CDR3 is TGTGCCAGCAGCCCCGGGACAGGGACAACTAATGAAAAACTGTTTTTT. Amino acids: CASSPGTGTTNEKLFF.

The CDR3 sequence: CAICSASSYNEQFF. The CDR3 DNA is TGTGCCATCTGTAGCGCGAGCTCCTACAATGAGCAGTTCTTC. V gene TRBV10-3 combines with J gene TRBJ2-1; TRBD2 is a possible D gene (5 bases). Trimming left V 8 bases short and J 0 bases short, with 11 bases between. The germline gives CDR1 ENHRY, CDR2 SYGVKD. CDR3 length: 14 amino acids.